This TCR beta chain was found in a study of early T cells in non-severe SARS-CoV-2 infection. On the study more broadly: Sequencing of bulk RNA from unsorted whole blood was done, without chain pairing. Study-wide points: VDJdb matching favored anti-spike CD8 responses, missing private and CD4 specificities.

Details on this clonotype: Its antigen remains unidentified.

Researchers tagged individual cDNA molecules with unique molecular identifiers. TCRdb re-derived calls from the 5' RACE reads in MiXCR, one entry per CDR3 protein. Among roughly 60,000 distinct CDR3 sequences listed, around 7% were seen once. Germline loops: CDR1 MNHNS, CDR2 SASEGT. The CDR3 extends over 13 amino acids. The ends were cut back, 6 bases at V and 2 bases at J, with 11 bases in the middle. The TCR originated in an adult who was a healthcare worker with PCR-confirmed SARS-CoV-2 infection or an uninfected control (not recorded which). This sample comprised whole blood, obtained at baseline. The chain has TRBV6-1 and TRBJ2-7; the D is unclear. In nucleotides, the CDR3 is TGTGCCAGCAGGGTCCACAGTGCCTACGAGCAGTACTTC. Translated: CASRVHSAYEQYF.